A selection of T cell receptor beta chains follows, all from one sample in a study of breast tumors, draining lymph nodes, adjacent tissues. TCRdb fed the multiplex PCR reads into MiXCR, producing one record per CDR3 protein. The table records about 21,000 distinct CDR3 sequences, about 41% of them present only once. The sequencing sample was made of breast tumor tissue. These receptors came from a female donor with breast cancer. Some clones in this sample may be carry-over from other donors' samples. CDR3s include the opening cysteine and the closing phenylalanine or tryptophan. D genes are given only for firm matches. Only some rows state a clone size, as once, few, many or a class for expanded clones.

TRBJ1-2 | TRBV14 | . | . | TGTGCCAGCAGCCAAGTTAGTGTGCTAGGAAGTAACTCTGGCTACACCTTC | CASSQVSVLGSNSGYTF
TRBJ2-7 | TRBV5-4 | . | . | TGTGCCAGCAGCTTCGGTTATAACGTCGTGGCCTACGAGCAGTACTTC | CASSFGYNVVAYEQYF
TRBJ2-7 | TRBV19 | many | TRBD1 | TGTGCCAGTAGTATGTCCGGGACAGACGTTTACGAGCAGTACTTC | CASSMSGTDVYEQYF
TRBJ1-5 | TRBV5-4 | . | TRBD1 | TGTGCCAGCAGCGCAGGGGGCCCCAATCAGCCCCAGCATTTT | CASSAGGPNQPQHF
TRBJ1-2 | TRBV27 | . | TRBD1 | TGTGCCACGGGACAGGGGGATGGCTACACCTTC | CATGQGDGYTF
TRBJ2-7 | TRBV20-1 | many | . | TGCAGTGCTAGAGATTGGAAAAAGAGCTACTACGAGCAGTACTTC | CSARDWKKSYYEQYF
TRBJ2-2 | TRBV12-3/TRBV12-4 | many | TRBD2 | TGTGCCAGCAGGTTCCGCGGGGGGGAAACCGGGGAGCTGTTTTTT | CASRFRGGETGELFF
TRBJ2-2 | TRBV25-1 | . | . | TGTGCCAGCAGTGAATATCAGGGTCCGGGGGAGTTTTTTTTT | CASSEYQGPGEFFF
TRBJ2-7 | TRBV14 | once | . | TGTGCCAGCAGGAGGCAGGCCTCCTACGAGCAGTACTTC | CASRRQASYEQYF
TRBJ1-5 | TRBV7-9 | many | TRBD1 | TGTGCCAGCAGCTCGCGCCGAAGACCACAGGGGGCGTATAGCAATCAGCCCCAGCATTTT | CASSSRRRPQGAYSNQPQHF
TRBJ2-5 | TRBV27 | few | . | TGTGCCAGCAGTGACGAGTGGAGGGAGACCCAGTACTTC | CASSDEWRETQYF